This entry concerns a single TCR beta chain. Per the original methods: By means of reference gene primer amplification, nucleated cell counts were estimated. Assay used: immunoSEQ multiplex PCR; TCRdb lists only in-frame clones, some missing. V and J calls plus clone size are reproduced from that table; the DNA served to infer D and trimming. The profile shows roughly 220,000 clones, about nine tenths of them singletons. This entry belongs to a study of blood T cell repertoires in COVID-19. Across the whole study: The United States, Italy and Spain provided the acute and convalescent COVID-19 samples.

This CDR3 spans 16 amino acids. Trimming removed 3 bases at V and 2 bases at J, with 15 bases between. CDR1 is MNHEY, CDR2 SMNVEV, per germline (reference sequence). What was sequenced was peripheral blood. The sequence derives from a man aged 25 to 40 who had recovered from COVID-19. V is TRBV27 and J is TRBJ2-3, with D possibly matching TRBD2 (5 bases). This CDR3 is CASSFGRWEHTDTQYF. CDR3 DNA: TGTGCCAGCAGTTTCGGAAGGTGGGAGCACACAGATACGCAGTATTTT.